This T cell receptor beta chain was identified during a study of cytomegalovirus exposure and HLA in healthy donors. On this clone: What it recognizes is unknown. This same CDR3 is encoded by further DNA sequences in the sample.

The PCR ran on 60 Vbeta and 13 Jbeta primers. Produced via immunoSEQ multiplex PCR; TCRdb's table is partial and in-frame only. The sample contains roughly 190,000 clones, roughly 80% of which appear only once. Findings and limits, study-wide: An analysis done earlier found most TCR beta V segments productive about 87% or about 30% of the time. Some highly shared sequence variants likely arose as a pipeline artifact.

The sample was PBMCs. The origin of this receptor is a man in his forties or fifties in good health and CMV-seronegative.

This CDR3 reads CASSLAGGQETQYF. In nucleotides, the CDR3 is TGTGCCAGCAGCTTAGCGGGGGGCCAAGAGACCCAGTACTTC. The chain carries TRBV7-2 and TRBJ2-5, with a possible D match to TRBD2 (6 bases). V was cut by 0 bases and J by 1 base, with 6 bases left in between. The CDR3 extends over 14 amino acids. Germline lookup yields CDR1 SGHTA and CDR2 FQGNSA. The whole variable domain, remainder taken from reference TRBV7-2 and TRBJ2-5, is GAGVSQSPSNKVTEKGKDVELRCDPISGHTALYWYRQSLGQGLEFLIYFQGNSAPDKSGLPSDRFSAERTGGSVSTLTIQRTQQEDSAVYLCASSLAGGQETQYFGPGTRLLVL.